A single sample is the source of the 9 T cell receptor beta chains below, sequenced in a study of shared clonotypes between healthy human individuals (dated by TCRdb to the early 2020s). Libraries were prepared through the immunoSEQ multiplex PCR assay. The clones in this table, taken by TCRdb from immuneACCESS, are in-frame only. Not every clone is retained; where verified, under half of the shortfall comes from an unresolved V gene, and the cause of the rest is unknown. This sample lists 1.5 million to 2.5 million clones; just under 95% were detected once. Clones ranked in the top ten supply 1% to 1.5% of the sample. For the CD8 naive samples, CD45RO-negative cells were positively selected for CCR7, yielding a CD45RA+CCR7+ population from which TemRA cells were excluded. Sequencing was done on a sample of naive CD8+ T cells sorted from blood. In light of the paper, this sample's cell subset or site label describes: CD45RA+CCR7+. The receptors were sampled from a young man in good health.

V is TRBV18 and J is TRBJ2-5, with D tentatively TRBD2 (6 bases). The V end lost 5 bases, the J end lost 3 bases, and 19 bases lay between the germline ends. The CDR3 runs to 16 residues. Germline CDR1 is KGHSH and CDR2 is LQKENI. In DNA, the CDR3 is TGTGCCAGCTCAGAGACCTCGGGAGTTCCAAAAGAGACCCAGTACTTC. Translating it yields CASSETSGVPKETQYF.

The chain recombines TRBV2 with TRBJ2-7; 9 positions agree with TRBD2. V lost 1 base and J lost 1; bases outside the gene matches: 2. The germline gives CDR1 SNHLY, CDR2 FYNNEI. The CDR3 sequence is 15 residues long. In DNA, the CDR3 is TGTGCCAGCAGTGAAGAGCGGGGGGTTTCCTACGAGCAGTACTTC. As protein: CASSEERGVSYEQYF.

The CDR3 DNA sequence: TGTGCCAGCAGCTCACAGGGAGCCTCTGGAAACACCATATATTTT. Amino acid sequence: CASSSQGASGNTIYF. The chain is built from TRBV9 and TRBJ1-3; the D gene is possibly TRBD1 (6 bases). Germline CDR1 is SGDLS and CDR2 is YYNGEE. Trimming cost V 4 bases and J 0 bases, with 11 bases left between them. This CDR3 is 15 amino acids long.

The rearrangement joins TRBV5-6 to TRBJ2-2; D is possibly TRBD1 (5 bases). The V gene lost 3 bases and the J gene lost 5 bases, with 14 bases spanning the gap. This CDR3 contains 15 residues. The germline V gene encodes CDR1 SGHDT and CDR2 YYEEEE. CDR3 region: CASSSSQGWTGELFF. The CDR3 nucleotides are TGTGCCAGCAGCTCTTCTCAGGGATGGACCGGGGAGCTGTTTTTT.

This clone was seen a single time. The chain links TRBV5-6 to TRBJ1-1, with 8 bases aligning to TRBD1. In germline, CDR1 is SGHDT, CDR2 YYEEEE. The CDR3 length is 15 residues. J was trimmed by 5 bases and V by 4 bases; bases with no gene match: 10. CDR3 sequence reads: CASSPPGGAGTEAFF. The CDR3 DNA is TGTGCCAGCAGCCCACCAGGGGGCGCAGGTACTGAAGCTTTCTTT.

The rearrangement uses TRBV4-1 and TRBJ1-3; a possible D gene is TRBD1 (5 bases). The germline V gene encodes CDR1 MGHRA and CDR2 YSYEKL. The CDR3 runs to 14 residues. The V end lost 0 bases, the J end lost 10 bases, and 13 bases lay between the germline ends. Written as DNA, the CDR3 is TGCGCCAGCAGCCAAGATCCGATCGGACAAACCATATATTTT. This encodes CASSQDPIGQTIYF.

The chain links TRBV10-3 to TRBJ1-1, with a weak D call TRBD1 (6 bases). Trimming took off 5 bases at V and 5 bases at J, with 18 bases between the two ends. The CDR3 is made up of 15 amino acids. Germline values: CDR1 ENHRY, CDR2 SYGVKD. In DNA, the CDR3 is TGTGCCATCAGTCTGGGGCCCGGAGGGGGGACTGAAGCTTTCTTT. This codes for CAISLGPGGGTEAFF.

This chain joins TRBV11-2 and TRBJ2-5, with D tentatively TRBD2 (5 bases). Germline CDR1 reads SGHAT; CDR2 reads FQNNGV. There are 15 residues in the CDR3. V was clipped by 3 bases and J by 3 bases, with 14 bases between them. DNA for the CDR3: TGTGCCAGCAGCTTCCACTCACGGGGAAAAGAGACCCAGTACTTC. This codes for CASSFHSRGKETQYF.

The CDR3 sequence: CASSQDVGQGNGYTF. The DNA for the CDR3 is TGCGCCAGCAGCCAAGATGTGGGACAGGGAAATGGCTACACCTTC. J is TRBJ1-2 and V is TRBV4-3, with TRBD1 matching 9 bases. Germline V gene sequence: CDR1 LGHNA, CDR2 YSLEER. This CDR3 spans 15 amino acids. The V segment lost 0 bases and the J segment 6 bases; nucleotides outside the gene matches: 5.